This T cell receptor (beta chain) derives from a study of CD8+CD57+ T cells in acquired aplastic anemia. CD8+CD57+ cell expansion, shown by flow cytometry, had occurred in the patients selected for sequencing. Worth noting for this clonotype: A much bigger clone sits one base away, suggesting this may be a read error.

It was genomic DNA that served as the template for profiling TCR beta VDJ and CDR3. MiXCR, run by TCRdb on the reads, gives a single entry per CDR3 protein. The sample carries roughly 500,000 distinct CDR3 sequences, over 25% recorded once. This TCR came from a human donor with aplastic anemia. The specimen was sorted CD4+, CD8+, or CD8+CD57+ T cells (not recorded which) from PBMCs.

CDR3 nucleotides: TGTGCCAGCAGTGAACAAACTAGCGGGAGCAGCAATGAGCAGTTCTTC. This translates into CASSEQTSGSSNEQFF. This chain uses TRBV27 with TRBJ2-7; 11 nucleotides line up with TRBD2. The assigned J gene may be wrong: the sequence end matches TRBJ2-1 better. This CDR3 is 16 amino acids long. CDR1 and CDR2 from the germline V gene are MNHEY and SMNVEV (reference sequence).